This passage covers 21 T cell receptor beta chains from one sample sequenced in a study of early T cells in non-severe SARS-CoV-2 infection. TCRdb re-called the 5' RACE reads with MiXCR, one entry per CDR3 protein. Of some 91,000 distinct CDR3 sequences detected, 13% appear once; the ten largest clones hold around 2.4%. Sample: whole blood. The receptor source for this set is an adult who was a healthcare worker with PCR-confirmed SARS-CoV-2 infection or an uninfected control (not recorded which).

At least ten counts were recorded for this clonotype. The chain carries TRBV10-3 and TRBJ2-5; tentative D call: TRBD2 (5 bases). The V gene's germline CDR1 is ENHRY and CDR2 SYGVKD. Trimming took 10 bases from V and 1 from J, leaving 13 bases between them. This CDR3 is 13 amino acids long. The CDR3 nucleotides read TGTGCCACCCGGAGGCCATTCCAAGAGACCCAGTACTTC. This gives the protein CATRRPFQETQYF.

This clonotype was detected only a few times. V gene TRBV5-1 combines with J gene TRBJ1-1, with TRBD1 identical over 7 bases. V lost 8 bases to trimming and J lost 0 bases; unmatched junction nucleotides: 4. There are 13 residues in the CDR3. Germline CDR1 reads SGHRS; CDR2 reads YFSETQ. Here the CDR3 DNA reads TGCGCCAGTAAGCAGGGGGTGAACACTGAAGCTTTCTTT. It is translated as CASKQGVNTEAFF.

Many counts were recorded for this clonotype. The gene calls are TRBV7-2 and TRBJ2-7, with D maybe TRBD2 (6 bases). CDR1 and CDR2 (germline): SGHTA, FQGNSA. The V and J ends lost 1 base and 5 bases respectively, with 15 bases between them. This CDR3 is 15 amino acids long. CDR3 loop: CASSLGGTRLNEQYF. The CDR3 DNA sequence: TGTGCCAGCAGCTTAGGCGGGACGCGGCTTAACGAGCAGTACTTC.

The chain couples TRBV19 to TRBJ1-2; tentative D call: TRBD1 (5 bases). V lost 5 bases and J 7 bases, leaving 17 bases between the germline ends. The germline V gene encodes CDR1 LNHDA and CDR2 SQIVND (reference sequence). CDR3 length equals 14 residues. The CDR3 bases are TGTGCCAGTAGTTGGGGCCTTTTTGCGGCTGGCTACACCTTC. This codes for CASSWGLFAAGYTF.

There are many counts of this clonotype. CDR3 protein: CASSLSERGLQETQYF. The CDR3 region has the DNA TGTGCCAGCAGCTTGAGTGAGCGGGGGCTACAAGAGACCCAGTACTTC. The chain has TRBV5-5 and TRBJ2-5, with 8 bases fitting TRBD2. CDR1 and CDR2 (germline): SGHKS, YYEKEE (reference sequence). The junction had 7 bases not matched to a gene; V was cut back by 1 base and J by 2 bases. This CDR3 spans 16 amino acids.

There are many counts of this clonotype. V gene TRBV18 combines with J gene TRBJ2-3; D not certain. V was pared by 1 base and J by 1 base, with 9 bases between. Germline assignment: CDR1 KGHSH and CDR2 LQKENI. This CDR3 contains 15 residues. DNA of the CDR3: TGTGCCAGCTCACCACGGTGGGTCGGCACAGATACGCAGTATTTT. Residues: CASSPRWVGTDTQYF.

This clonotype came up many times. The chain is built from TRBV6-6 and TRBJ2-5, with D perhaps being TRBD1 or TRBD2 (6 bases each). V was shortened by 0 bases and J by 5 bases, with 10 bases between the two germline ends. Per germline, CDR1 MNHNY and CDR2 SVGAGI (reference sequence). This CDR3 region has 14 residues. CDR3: CASSYSGGWETQYF. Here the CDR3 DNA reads TGTGCCAGCAGTTACTCAGGGGGGTGGGAGACCCAGTACTTC.

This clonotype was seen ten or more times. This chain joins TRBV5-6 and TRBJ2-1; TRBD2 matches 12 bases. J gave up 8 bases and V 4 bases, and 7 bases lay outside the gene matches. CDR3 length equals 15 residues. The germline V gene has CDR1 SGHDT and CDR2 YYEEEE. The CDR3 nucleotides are TGTGCCAGCAGCGGGGCGGGACTAGCGGGCGATGAGCAGTTCTTC. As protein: CASSGAGLAGDEQFF.

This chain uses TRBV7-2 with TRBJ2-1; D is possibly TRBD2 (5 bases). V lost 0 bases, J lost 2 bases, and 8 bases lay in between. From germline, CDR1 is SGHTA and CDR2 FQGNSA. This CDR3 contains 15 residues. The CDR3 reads CASSLARAPYNEQFF. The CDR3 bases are TGTGCCAGCAGCTTAGCGAGGGCACCCTACAATGAGCAGTTCTTC.

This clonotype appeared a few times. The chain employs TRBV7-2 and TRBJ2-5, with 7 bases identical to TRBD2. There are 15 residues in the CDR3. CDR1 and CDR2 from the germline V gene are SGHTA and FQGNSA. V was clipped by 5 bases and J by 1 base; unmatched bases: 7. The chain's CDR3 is CASSGGLAAQETQYF. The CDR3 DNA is TGTGCCAGCAGCGGTGGGCTAGCGGCCCAAGAGACCCAGTACTTC.

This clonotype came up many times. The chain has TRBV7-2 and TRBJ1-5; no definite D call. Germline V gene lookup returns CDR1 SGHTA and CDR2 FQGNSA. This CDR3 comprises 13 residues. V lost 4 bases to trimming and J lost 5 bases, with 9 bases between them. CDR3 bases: TGTGCCAGCAGCTCGGACGGGGATCAGCCCCAGCATTTT. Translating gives CASSSDGDQPQHF.

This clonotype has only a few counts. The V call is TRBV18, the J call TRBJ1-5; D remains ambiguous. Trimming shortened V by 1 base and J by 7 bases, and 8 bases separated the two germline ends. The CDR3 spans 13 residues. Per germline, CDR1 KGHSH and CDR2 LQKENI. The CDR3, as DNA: TGTGCCAGCTCACCACAACGCCTCCAGCCCCAGCATTTT. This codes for CASSPQRLQPQHF. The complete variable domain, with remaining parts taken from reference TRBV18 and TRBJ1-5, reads NAGVMQNPRHLVRRRGQEARLRCSPMKGHSHVYWYRQLPEEGLKFMVYLQKENIIDESGMPKERFSAEFPKEGPSILRIQQVVRGDSAAYFCASSPQRLQPQHFGDGTRLSIL.

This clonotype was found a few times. CDR3 loop: CASSIIGHGLYNEQFF. The CDR3 DNA reads as TGTGCCAGCAGCATAATAGGGCATGGGCTCTACAATGAGCAGTTCTTC. V usage is TRBV14 and J usage is TRBJ2-1; D ambiguous. Germline-derived CDR1 and CDR2 are SGHDN and FVKESK. CDR3 length: 16 residues. Trimming took 5 bases from V and 3 from J, leaving 17 bases between them.

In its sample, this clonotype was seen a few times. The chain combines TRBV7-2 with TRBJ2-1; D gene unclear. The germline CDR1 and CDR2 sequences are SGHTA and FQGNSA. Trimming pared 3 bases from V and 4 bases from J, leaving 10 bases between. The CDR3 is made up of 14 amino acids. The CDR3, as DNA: TGTGCCAGCAGCTTCTCTCCGGGTTACAATGAGCAGTTCTTC. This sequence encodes CASSFSPGYNEQFF.

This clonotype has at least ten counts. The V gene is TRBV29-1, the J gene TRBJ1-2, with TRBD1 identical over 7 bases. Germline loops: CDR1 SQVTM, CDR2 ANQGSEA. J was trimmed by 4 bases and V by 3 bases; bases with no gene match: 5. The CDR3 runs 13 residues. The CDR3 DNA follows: TGCAGCGTTGACCCAGGGGGAGGCTATGGCTACACCTTC. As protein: CSVDPGGGYGYTF.

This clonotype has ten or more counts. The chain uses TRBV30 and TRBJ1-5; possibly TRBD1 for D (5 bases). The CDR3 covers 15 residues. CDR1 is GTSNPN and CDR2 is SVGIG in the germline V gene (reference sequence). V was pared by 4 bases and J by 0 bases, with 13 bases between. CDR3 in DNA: TGTGCCTGGACCTCGACAGAGTATAGCAATCAGCCCCAGCATTTT. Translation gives CAWTSTEYSNQPQHF.

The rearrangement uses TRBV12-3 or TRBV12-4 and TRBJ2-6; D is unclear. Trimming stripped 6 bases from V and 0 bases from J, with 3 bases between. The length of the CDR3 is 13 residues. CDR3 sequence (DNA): TGTGCCAGCAGATACTCTGGGGCCAACGTCCTGACTTTC. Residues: CASRYSGANVLTF.

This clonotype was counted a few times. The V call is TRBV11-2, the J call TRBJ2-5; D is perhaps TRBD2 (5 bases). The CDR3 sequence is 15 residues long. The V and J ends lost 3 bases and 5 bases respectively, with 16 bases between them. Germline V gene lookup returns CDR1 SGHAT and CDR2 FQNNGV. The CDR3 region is CASSFSSPTGETQYF. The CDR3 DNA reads TGTGCCAGCAGCTTTAGCAGCCCCACGGGGGAGACCCAGTACTTC.

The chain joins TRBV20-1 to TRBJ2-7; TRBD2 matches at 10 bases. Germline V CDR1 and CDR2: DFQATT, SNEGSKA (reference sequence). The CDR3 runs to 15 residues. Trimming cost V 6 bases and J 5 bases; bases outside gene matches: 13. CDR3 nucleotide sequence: TGCAGTGCAGGGGCACGACTAGCGGGCCCCGACGAGCAGTACTTC. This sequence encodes CSAGARLAGPDEQYF.

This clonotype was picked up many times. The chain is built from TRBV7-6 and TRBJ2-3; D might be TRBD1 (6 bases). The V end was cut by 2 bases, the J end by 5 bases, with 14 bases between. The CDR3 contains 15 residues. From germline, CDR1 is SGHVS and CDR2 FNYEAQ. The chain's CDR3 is CASSLTHRVQDTQYF. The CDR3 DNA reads TGTGCCAGCAGCTTAACACACAGGGTTCAAGATACGCAGTATTTT.

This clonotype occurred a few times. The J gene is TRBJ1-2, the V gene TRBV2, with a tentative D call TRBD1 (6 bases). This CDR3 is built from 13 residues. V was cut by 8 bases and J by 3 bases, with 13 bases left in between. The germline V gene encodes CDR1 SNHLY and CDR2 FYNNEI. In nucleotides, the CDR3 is TGTGCCAGCTGGAGCAGGGGTGACTATGGCTACACCTTC. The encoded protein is CASWSRGDYGYTF.